These 26 T cell receptor beta chains originate from one sample sequenced in a study of CD8 T cells in Susac syndrome. When the RNA was reverse transcribed, random hexamers were used with an input of about 0.5 to 1 ug. TCRdb processed the immunoSEQ multiplex PCR reads anew with MiXCR; each CDR3 protein has one entry. The sample has roughly 200,000 distinct CDR3 sequences, roughly 95% seen once. The sequenced sample was CD4+ T cells from PBMCs. Receptors originate from a human donor in good health.

The V and J genes are TRBV20-1 and TRBJ1-1; unclear D gene. The ends were cut back, 3 bases at V and 8 bases at J, with 13 bases in the middle. This CDR3 is 12 amino acids long. CDR1 is DFQATT, CDR2 SNEGSKA, per germline (reference sequence). This CDR3 reads CSASFQQREAFF. The CDR3 nucleotides are TGCAGTGCTAGTTTTCAACAAAGGGAAGCTTTCTTT.

This chain connects TRBV6-1 to TRBJ2-3; possible D gene TRBD1, 5 bases. The germline V and J ends were trimmed by 6 bases and 1 base, with 17 bases remaining between them. Germline CDR1 reads MNHNS; CDR2 reads SASEGT. This CDR3 spans 16 amino acids. CDR3 residues: CASRPYRPTGTDTQYF. DNA of the CDR3: TGTGCCAGCAGACCCTACAGGCCCACGGGCACAGATACGCAGTATTTT.

The chain links TRBV3-1 to TRBJ1-1; D call uncertain. Germline assignment: CDR1 LGHDT and CDR2 YNNKEL (reference sequence). This CDR3 is built from 12 residues. V shed 4 bases and J shed 5 bases, with 8 bases lying between them. As DNA, the CDR3 is TGTGCCAGCAGCCTTACAGCAACTGAAGCTTTCTTT. This codes for CASSLTATEAFF.

J is TRBJ2-2 and V is TRBV29-1; D uncertain. The CDR3 totals 12 residues. Per the germline V gene, CDR1 is SQVTM and CDR2 is ANQGSEA. Trimming pared 4 bases from V and 7 bases from J, leaving 10 bases between. CDR3 in DNA: TGCAGCGTTGCGGCTGACATCGGGGAGCTGTTTTTT. This encodes CSVAADIGELFF.

J is TRBJ1-5 and V is TRBV7-2; 7 positions match TRBD1. With 6 bases clipped from V and 3 bases from J, the junction kept 5 bases outside the gene matches. CDR1 is SGHTA and CDR2 is FQGNSA in the germline V gene. The CDR3 extends over 14 amino acids. The CDR3 region is CASSLDRVNQPQHF. For the CDR3, the DNA is TGTGCCAGCAGTCTCGACAGGGTCAATCAGCCCCAGCATTTT.

This clonotype was recorded only once. The rearrangement links TRBV27 to TRBJ2-5; TRBD1 agrees at 9 bases. This CDR3 is 15 amino acids long. V lost 3 bases, J lost 5 bases, and 7 bases stayed unmatched. Germline assignment: CDR1 MNHEY and CDR2 SMNVEV (reference sequence). CDR3 amino acids: CASSFSGQGWETQYF. The CDR3 bases are TGTGCCAGCAGTTTTTCCGGACAGGGGTGGGAGACCCAGTACTTC.

As for this clonotype: One junction end disagrees with the germline gene, perhaps due to a read error. The chain couples TRBV20-1 to TRBJ2-1; D is ambiguous. Per the germline V gene, CDR1 is DFQATT and CDR2 is SNEGSKA (reference sequence). The CDR3 covers 11 residues. This CDR3 reads CSARGWNEESF. DNA of the CDR3: TGCAGTGCTAGAGGGTGGAATGAGGAGTCCTTC.

The CDR3, as DNA: TGTGCCAGCAGCTTAGGCCCGTTGGAAGAGGGGCAGTATTTT. Encoded protein: CASSLGPLEEGQYF. This sequence joins TRBV7-3 and TRBJ2-3; D is perhaps TRBD2 (5 bases). The length of the CDR3 is 14 residues. Germline CDR1 reads SGHTA; CDR2 reads FQGTGA. Trimming took 2 bases from V and 11 from J, leaving 17 bases between them.

This clonotype was observed once. The chain recombines TRBV7-8 with TRBJ1-1, with D hard to call. Germline assignment: CDR1 SGHVS and CDR2 FQNEAQ. Trimming took 5 bases from V and 1 from J, leaving 11 bases between them. This CDR3 has 14 residues. Written as DNA, the CDR3 is TGTGCCAGCAGCCTGGCGGCGGGGAACACTGAAGCTTTCTTT. This gives the protein CASSLAAGNTEAFF.

The chain is built from TRBV29-1 and TRBJ1-4; D may be TRBD1 (6 bases). CDR1 and CDR2 (germline): SQVTM, ANQGSEA. V was clipped by 4 bases and J by 3 bases, with 15 bases between them. The CDR3 loop spans 15 amino acids. The CDR3 nucleotides are TGCAGCGTTGTGGGGGCAGGAAGGTCTAATGAAAAACTGTTTTTT. Encoded protein: CSVVGAGRSNEKLFF.

V gene TRBV7-8 combines with J gene TRBJ1-2, with 11 positions matching TRBD1. CDR3 size: 17 residues. Looked up from germline, CDR1 is SGHVS and CDR2 is FQNEAQ. V lost 5 bases to trimming and J lost 8 bases; unmatched junction nucleotides: 16. Here the CDR3 reads CASSVSTPGQGVDGYTF. The CDR3, as DNA: TGTGCCAGCAGCGTCTCCACGCCGGGACAGGGGGTGGACGGCTACACCTTC.

CDR3 in amino acids: CSVRVSEAFF. In nucleotides, the CDR3 is TGCAGCGTGAGAGTCTCTGAAGCTTTCTTT. The chain has TRBV29-1 and TRBJ1-1; D gene uncertain. The germline V gene encodes CDR1 SQVTM and CDR2 ANQGSEA. V lost 6 bases, J lost 6 bases, and 8 bases lay in between. This CDR3 region has 10 residues. Full variable domain (outside the CDR3, taken from reference TRBV29-1 and TRBJ1-1): SAVISQKPSRDICQRGTSLTIQCQVDSQVTMMFWYRQQPGQSLTLIATANQGSEATYESGFVIDKFPISRPNLTFSTLTVSNMSPEDSSIYLCSVRVSEAFFGQGTRLTVV.

V and J are TRBV20-1 and TRBJ1-2, with D unclear. V gave up 8 bases and J gave up 2 bases, with 15 bases separating them. The CDR3 totals 13 residues. CDR1 DFQATT and CDR2 SNEGSKA come from the germline V gene (reference sequence). The CDR3 protein is CSRNEHRNYGYTF. The CDR3 DNA is TGCAGTAGGAACGAACATAGAAACTATGGCTACACCTTC.

The J gene is TRBJ2-7, the V gene TRBV11-2; the D gene is possibly TRBD2 (5 bases). CDR3 length equals 13 residues. In germline, CDR1 is SGHAT, CDR2 FQNNGV. V was cut by 3 bases and J by 3 bases, with 9 bases left in between. CDR3 sequence reads: CASSFRELYEQYV. CDR3 DNA sequence: TGTGCCAGCAGCTTCCGGGAACTCTACGAGCAGTACGTC.

This chain connects TRBV6-1 to TRBJ2-7; D not resolved. Germline values: CDR1 MNHNS, CDR2 SASEGT. The CDR3 spans 12 residues. Trimming pared 0 bases from V and 6 bases from J, leaving 6 bases between. The CDR3 sequence: CASSEAGREQYV. The CDR3 DNA is TGTGCCAGCAGTGAAGCGGGCCGCGAGCAGTACGTC.

This chain uses TRBV12-3 or TRBV12-4 with TRBJ1-2; TRBD1 is a possible D gene (5 bases). With 2 bases removed from V and 6 bases from J, the gap between germline ends came to 10 bases. The CDR3 covers 13 residues. Here the CDR3 DNA reads TGTGCCAGCAGTTTAAATCGGGGGGATGGCTACACCTTC. Protein product: CASSLNRGDGYTF.

The rearrangement links TRBV5-4 to TRBJ1-5; D call uncertain. This CDR3 has 18 residues. Germline CDR1 and CDR2: SGHNT and YYREEE (reference sequence). V was shortened by 1 base and J by 0 bases, with 17 bases between the two germline ends. The CDR3 is CASSLMRTDFNSNQPQHF. Here the CDR3 DNA reads TGTGCCAGCAGCTTGATGCGGACGGATTTTAATAGCAATCAGCCCCAGCATTTT.

The genes are TRBV11-2 and TRBJ2-7; no clear D. The V end was cut by 1 base, the J end by 9 bases, with 7 bases between. The germline V gene has CDR1 SGHAT and CDR2 FQNNGV. The CDR3 is made up of 11 amino acids. CDR3 protein: CASSLAPRQYF. As DNA, the CDR3 is TGTGCCAGCAGCTTAGCCCCCAGGCAGTACTTC.

The chain has TRBV29-1 and TRBJ2-7; 8 bases are shared with TRBD1. Germline assignment: CDR1 SQVTM and CDR2 ANQGSEA. The CDR3 consists of 13 residues. Trimming cost V 6 bases and J 9 bases; bases outside gene matches: 13. CDR3 in DNA: TGCAGCGTGTGGACAGGGACCCCTGGAGGGCAGTACTTC. Its translation is CSVWTGTPGGQYF.

V gene TRBV29-1 combines with J gene TRBJ1-5; D might be TRBD1 (6 bases). The V and J ends lost 4 bases and 9 bases respectively, with 13 bases between them. The CDR3 is 12 residues long. Germline V lookup: CDR1 SQVTM, CDR2 ANQGSEA. CDR3 DNA sequence: TGCAGCGTTGGGGGGGCCGCCGGGCCCCAGCATTTT. This encodes CSVGGAAGPQHF.

The chain carries TRBV7-9 and TRBJ2-7; 7 bases map to TRBD2. CDR3 size: 13 residues. Germline V CDR1 and CDR2: SEHNR, FQNEAQ (reference sequence). Trimming removed 5 bases from V and 7 bases from J; junction bases left unmatched: 8. The chain's CDR3 is CASSPLGGREQYV. The CDR3, as DNA: TGTGCCAGCAGCCCCCTGGGAGGGCGGGAGCAGTACGTC.

This chain joins TRBV29-1 and TRBJ2-3; D unclear. Trimming pared 4 bases from V and 1 base from J, leaving 9 bases between. Germline V CDR1 and CDR2: SQVTM, ANQGSEA. The CDR3 has 13 amino acids. CDR3 residues: CSVGRGGTDTQYF. The CDR3 bases are TGCAGCGTTGGGCGTGGGGGCACAGATACGCAGTATTTT.

V gene TRBV30 combines with J gene TRBJ2-1; 9 nucleotides match TRBD1. The germline V gene has CDR1 GTSNPN and CDR2 SVGIG (reference sequence). The length of the CDR3 is 13 residues. V gave up 5 bases and J gave up 4 bases; unmatched junction bases: 3. The CDR3 sequence: CAWGTGTYNEQFF. The DNA of the CDR3 is TGTGCCTGGGGGACAGGGACGTACAATGAGCAGTTCTTC.

This chain connects TRBV28 to TRBJ2-3; 7 nucleotides align to TRBD2. This CDR3 is built from 16 residues. The V gene's germline CDR1 is MDHEN and CDR2 SYDVKM. V lost 6 bases, J lost 6 bases, and 15 bases stayed unmatched. The CDR3 loop reads CASRSGGRRSVDTQYF. The CDR3 DNA follows: TGTGCCAGCAGATCTGGCGGGAGAAGGTCGGTTGATACGCAGTATTTT.

This clonotype appeared a single time. The chain joins TRBV6-1 to TRBJ1-5; a possible D gene is TRBD1 (5 bases). CDR1 and CDR2 from the germline V gene are MNHNS and SASEGT. The CDR3 is 16 amino acids. The V end was cut by 6 bases, the J end by 2 bases, with 17 bases between. CDR3 sequence reads: CASRPGTVSGNQPQHF. The DNA for the CDR3 is TGTGCCAGCAGACCCGGGACCGTCTCCGGCAATCAGCCCCAGCATTTT.

V usage is TRBV20-1 and J usage is TRBJ1-5; D unclear. Germline V lookup: CDR1 DFQATT, CDR2 SNEGSKA (reference sequence). The CDR3 is 17 residues long. V was shortened by 4 bases and J by 0 bases, with 19 bases between the two germline ends. CDR3 in amino acids: CSAILSTGTYSNQPQHF. In nucleotides, the CDR3 is TGCAGTGCTATCTTATCAACCGGAACGTATAGCAATCAGCCCCAGCATTTT.